Presented here are 8 T cell receptor beta chains from one specimen sequenced in a study of T cells in Graves' hyperthyroidism and ophthalmopathy. Amplification yielded TCR beta CDR3 regions, with RNA transcripts as the source. The TCR CDR3 first-round RT-PCR relied on the HTBI primer set. TCRdb called the multiplex PCR reads again in MiXCR, with one record for every CDR3 protein. The sample shows hundreds of thousands of distinct CDR3 sequences, 11% to 15% of them seen only once. The sequenced sample consisted of blood. These receptors all stem from a woman in her twenties or thirties with Graves' hyperthyroidism.

This clonotype was counted many times. Sequence at one end of the junction differs from germline and may be a read error. J is TRBJ1-1 and V is TRBV7-2, with unresolved D. CDR1 and CDR2 (germline): SGHTA, FQGNSA. This CDR3 region has 13 residues. The CDR3 spells CASSVSMKTEAFF. Here the CDR3 DNA reads TGTGCCAGCAGCGTCAGTATGAAAACTGAAGCTTTCTTT. The whole variable domain, filled in from reference TRBV7-2 and TRBJ1-1, reads GAGVSQSPSNKVTEKGKDVELRCDPISGHTALYWYRQSLGQGLEFLIYFQGNSAPDKSGLPSDRFSAERTGGSVSTLTIQRTQQEDSAVYLCASSVSMKTEAFFGQGTRLTVV.

The chain recombines TRBV9 with TRBJ2-7, with 11 bases lining up with TRBD2. V lost 4 bases, J lost 5 bases, and 5 bases stayed unmatched. This CDR3 has 14 residues. Germline assignment: CDR1 SGDLS and CDR2 YYNGEE. The CDR3 DNA sequence: TGTGCCAGCAGCATAGCGGGAGGGCCTGACGAGCAGTACTTC. Its translation is CASSIAGGPDEQYF. Full variable domain (rest looked up from reference TRBV9 and TRBJ2-7): DSGVTQTPKHLITATGQRVTLRCSPRSGDLSVYWYQQSLDQGLQFLIQYYNGEERAKGNILERFSAQQFPDLHSELNLSSLELGDSALYFCASSIAGGPDEQYFGPGTRLTVT.

This clonotype was detected ten times or more. The genes are TRBV2 and TRBJ1-5; D not resolved. The CDR3 covers 15 residues. V lost 6 bases and J 4 bases, leaving 16 bases between the germline ends. Germline V CDR1 and CDR2: SNHLY, FYNNEI. The CDR3 DNA is TGTGCCAGCAGCATGTCCACTTCTCCAAATCAGCCCCAGCATTTT. Residues: CASSMSTSPNQPQHF.

This clonotype was observed a few times. The chain recombines TRBV20-1 with TRBJ2-1, with D unclear. Trimming cost V 0 bases and J 7 bases, with 10 bases left between them. Germline CDR1 DFQATT, CDR2 SNEGSKA (reference sequence). The CDR3 loop spans 13 amino acids. The CDR3 is CSAREPIENEQFF. For the CDR3, the DNA is TGCAGTGCTAGAGAGCCCATCGAGAATGAGCAGTTCTTC.

This clonotype turned up a few times. V usage is TRBV27 and J usage is TRBJ2-2, with D perhaps given as TRBD1 or TRBD2 (5 bases each). V gave up 2 bases and J gave up 3 bases, with 7 bases separating them. The germline gives CDR1 MNHEY, CDR2 SMNVEV (reference sequence). The CDR3 totals 14 residues. As DNA, the CDR3 is TGTGCCAGCAGTTTACGGGGCGACACCGGGGAGCTGTTTTTT. It translates to CASSLRGDTGELFF.

This chain connects TRBV30 to TRBJ1-1, with D unclear. The CDR3 is 14 amino acids. The V and J ends lost 0 bases and 3 bases respectively, with 11 bases between them. Germline loops: CDR1 GTSNPN, CDR2 SVGIG (reference sequence). DNA of the CDR3: TGTGCCTGGAGTGTACGACGCTGGGACACTGAAGCTTTCTTT. This codes for CAWSVRRWDTEAFF.

This clonotype has a count of ten or more. The V and J genes are TRBV3-1 and TRBJ2-3; no reliable D call. CDR1 LGHDT and CDR2 YNNKEL come from the germline V gene (reference sequence). CDR3 length equals 15 residues. Between the trimmed V and J ends, which lost 1 base and 2 bases, there was a span of 10 bases. CDR3 nucleotide sequence: TGTGCCAGCAGCCAAGGGCTGGCAGCCACAGATACGCAGTATTTT. This sequence encodes CASSQGLAATDTQYF.

CDR3 in DNA: TGTGCCAGCAGCGTAGCGGGGCAGGGGGCGCAGCGGGAGGTGGCAGATACGCAGTATTTT. Translated: CASSVAGQGAQREVADTQYF. The chain carries TRBV9 and TRBJ2-3, with D possibly matching TRBD2 (9 bases). V was clipped by 0 bases and J by 4 bases, with 27 bases between them. CDR1 is SGDLS, CDR2 YYNGEE, per germline. This CDR3 has 20 residues.